This T cell receptor beta chain comes out of a study of siplizumab effects on memory and regulatory T cells. Concerning this clone itself: The antigen remains undetermined.

Findings and limits, study-wide: The apparent diversity of naive T cells exceeded that of memory cells, and naive T cells seemed to make a major contribution to the alloresponse. Roughly 80-96% of proliferating CD4+ or CD8+ clones defied assignment to a naive or memory phenotype. The mean Treg-derived percentage of mappable alloreactive CD4+ clones was approximately 69% with siplizumab compared with 25% to 30% in controls. No functional test confirmed suppression by proliferating siplizumab-culture Tregs.

Profiling relied on immunoSEQ multiplex PCR, and the TCRdb table lists in-frame clones only, not all of them. The sample lists roughly 60,000 clones, about 92% occurring once. V lost 2 bases to trimming and J lost 4 bases, with 11 bases between them. This CDR3 contains 14 residues. Per germline, CDR1 LNHDA and CDR2 SQIVND (reference sequence). The sample consisted of CD8+ T cells sorted from blood. This chain joins TRBV19 and TRBJ2-5, with a tentative D call TRBD1 (6 bases). The clonotype was recovered from a human donor in good health. CDR3 nucleotide sequence: TGTGCCAGTAGTATACAACAGGGCGTAGAGACCCAGTACTTC. It is translated as CASSIQQGVETQYF.